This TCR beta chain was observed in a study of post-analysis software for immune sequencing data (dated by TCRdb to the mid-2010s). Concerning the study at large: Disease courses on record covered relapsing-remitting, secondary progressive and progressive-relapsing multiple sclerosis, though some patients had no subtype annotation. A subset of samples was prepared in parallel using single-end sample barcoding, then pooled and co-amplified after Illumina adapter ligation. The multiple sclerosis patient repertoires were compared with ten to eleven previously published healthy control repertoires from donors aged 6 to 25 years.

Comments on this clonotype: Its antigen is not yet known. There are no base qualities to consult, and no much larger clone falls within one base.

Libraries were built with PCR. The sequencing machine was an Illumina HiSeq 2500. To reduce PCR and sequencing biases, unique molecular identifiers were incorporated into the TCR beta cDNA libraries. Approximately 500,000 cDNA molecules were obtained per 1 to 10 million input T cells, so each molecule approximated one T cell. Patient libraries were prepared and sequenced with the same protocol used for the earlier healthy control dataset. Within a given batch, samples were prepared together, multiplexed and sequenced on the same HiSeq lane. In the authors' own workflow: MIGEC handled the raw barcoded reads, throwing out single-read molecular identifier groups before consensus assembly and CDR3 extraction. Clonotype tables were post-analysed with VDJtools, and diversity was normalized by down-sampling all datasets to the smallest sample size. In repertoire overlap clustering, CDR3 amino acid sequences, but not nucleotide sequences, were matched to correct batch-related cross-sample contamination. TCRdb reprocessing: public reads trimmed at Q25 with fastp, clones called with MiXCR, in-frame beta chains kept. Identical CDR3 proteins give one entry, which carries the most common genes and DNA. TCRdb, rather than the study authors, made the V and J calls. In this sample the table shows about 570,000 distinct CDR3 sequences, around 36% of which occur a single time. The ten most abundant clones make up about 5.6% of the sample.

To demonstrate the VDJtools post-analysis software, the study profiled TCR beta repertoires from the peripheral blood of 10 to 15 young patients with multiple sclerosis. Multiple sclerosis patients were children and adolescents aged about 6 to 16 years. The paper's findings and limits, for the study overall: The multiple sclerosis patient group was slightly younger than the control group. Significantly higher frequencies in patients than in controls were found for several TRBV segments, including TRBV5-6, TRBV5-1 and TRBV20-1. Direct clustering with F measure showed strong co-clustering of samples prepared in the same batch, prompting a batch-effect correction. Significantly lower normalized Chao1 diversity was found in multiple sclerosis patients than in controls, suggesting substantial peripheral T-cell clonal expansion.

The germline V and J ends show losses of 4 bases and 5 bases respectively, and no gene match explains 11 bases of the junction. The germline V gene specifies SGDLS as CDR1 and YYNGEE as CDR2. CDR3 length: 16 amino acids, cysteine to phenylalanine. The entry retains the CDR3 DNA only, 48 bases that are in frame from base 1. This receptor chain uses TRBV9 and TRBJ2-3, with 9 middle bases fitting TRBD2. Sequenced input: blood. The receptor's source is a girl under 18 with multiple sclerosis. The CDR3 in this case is CASSLRLAEAGDTQYF. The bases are TGTGCCAGCAGCCTCCGACTAGCGGAGGCGGGAGATACGCAGTATTTT.